This T cell receptor (beta chain) appears in the sequencing data of a study of lymphopenia after photon versus proton radiotherapy. Study outcomes and limitations: Oligoclonal CD8+ Temra expansion after nadir drove photon patients' diversity drop.

The protocol was immunoSEQ multiplex PCR, while the TCRdb copy is restricted to in-frame clones and leaves out a portion. Altogether approximately 65,000 clones are present, about 89% being singletons, with the ten largest covering approximately 10%. The CDR3 sequence is 15 residues long. Germline loops: CDR1 MRHNA, CDR2 SNTAGT. In the case of this clone: Its antigen is unidentified. The junction differs from germline at one of its ends, possibly a read error.

The rearrangement uses TRBV6-4 and TRBJ2-7, with D perhaps matching TRBD1 (5 bases). Specimen: peripheral blood, collected from a patient treated with proton-based radiotherapy. This sequence originates from an elderly man with esophageal cancer. CDR3 DNA: TGTGCCAGCAGTTACTCGCGGCAGGGCACCTACGAGCAGTACTTC. Amino acids: CASSYSRQGTYEQYF.